The 20 T cell receptor beta chains listed next were all sequenced from one sample in a study of CD8+CD57+ T cells in acquired aplastic anemia (dated by TCRdb to between 2017 and 2018). The instrument given in TCRdb is Illumina HiSeq 2000. Genomic DNA served as template for TCR beta VDJ combination and CDR3 sequence profiling. TCRdb reanalyzed the raw reads on its own, using fastp at Q25 for trimming and MiXCR for clone calling, and kept in-frame beta chains. Here each entry gathers all rows of one CDR3 protein and keeps the most common genes and DNA. The sample has 180,000 or so distinct CDR3 sequences on record, 40% to 50% of them singletons. About 2.9% of the sample rests with the top ten. Sequences were obtained from sorted CD4+, CD8+, or CD8+CD57+ T cells (not recorded which) from PBMCs. The source is a human donor in good health.

J is TRBJ1-6 and V is TRBV4-1, with D possibly TRBD1 on 6 matching bases. The germline V gene has CDR1 MGHRA and CDR2 YSYEKL. This CDR3 region has 15 residues. Trimming cost V 4 bases and J 7 bases, with 14 bases left between them. The CDR3 nucleotides are TGCGCCAGCAGCCTAGGGGGGACGGGAAATTCACCCCTCCACTTT. Encoded protein: CASSLGGTGNSPLHF.

In regard to this clonotype: A single base separates this from a much larger clone, so it may be a read error. CDR3 bases: TGTGCCAGTATGGACTACCCGGTCCCCTACAATGAGCAGTTCTTC. It yields the protein CASMDYPVPYNEQFF. The chain links TRBV19 to TRBJ2-1; D is possibly TRBD2 (6 bases). Germline-derived CDR1 and CDR2 are LNHDA and SQIVND (reference sequence). This CDR3 contains 15 residues. Trimming shortened V by 7 bases and J by 2 bases, and 15 bases separated the two germline ends.

This clonotype has a handful of counts. The chain employs TRBV2 and TRBJ1-1; 7 positions match TRBD1. There are 12 residues in the CDR3. The J segment lost 7 bases and the V segment lost 6 bases, leaving 5 bases of the junction unmatched. Germline V CDR1 and CDR2: SNHLY, FYNNEI. The CDR3: CASRDDRVEAFF. For the CDR3, the DNA is TGTGCCAGCAGGGATGACAGGGTTGAAGCTTTCTTT.

A few counts support this clonotype. The CDR3: CASSPILGSGELFF. The CDR3 DNA reads as TGTGCCAGCAGTCCCATACTAGGGAGCGGGGAGCTGTTTTTT. The chain has TRBV27 and TRBJ2-2, with a weak D call TRBD2 (5 bases). The V and J ends lost 5 bases and 7 bases respectively, with 14 bases between them. The V gene's germline CDR1 is MNHEY and CDR2 SMNVEV (reference sequence). The CDR3 extends over 14 amino acids.

This rearrangement joins TRBV25-1 to TRBJ2-1, with TRBD1 identical over 7 bases. Germline V gene data show CDR1 as MGHDK and CDR2 as SYGVNS. J gave up 9 bases and V 6 bases, and 14 bases lay outside the gene matches. This CDR3 is built from 15 residues. The CDR3 sequence: CASSVSLGGRGEQFF. The CDR3 bases are TGTGCCAGCAGCGTAAGTCTAGGGGGCCGTGGTGAGCAGTTCTTC.

The V call is TRBV2, the J call TRBJ2-5; no clear D gene. In germline, CDR1 is SNHLY, CDR2 FYNNEI. The CDR3 sequence is 14 residues long. V was shortened by 7 bases and J by 5 bases, with 17 bases between the two germline ends. The CDR3 region is CASTLEVLLETQYF. CDR3 nucleotides: TGTGCCAGCACCCTAGAGGTGCTTCTCGAGACCCAGTACTTC. Full variable domain (rest looked up from reference TRBV2 and TRBJ2-5): EPEVTQTPSHQVTQMGQEVILRCVPISNHLYFYWYRQILGQKVEFLVSFYNNEISEKSEIFDDQFSVERPDGSNFTLKIRSTKLEDSAMYFCASTLEVLLETQYFGPGTRLLVL.

This chain uses TRBV12-3 or TRBV12-4 with TRBJ2-2, with no clear D. The V and J ends lost 2 bases and 4 bases respectively, with 5 bases between them. The CDR3 sequence is 13 residues long. CDR3 amino acids: CASSLRRTGELFF. Here the CDR3 DNA reads TGTGCCAGCAGTTTACGGCGCACCGGGGAGCTGTTTTTT.

The rearrangement links TRBV12-3 or TRBV12-4 to TRBJ1-5; D perhaps matches TRBD1 (6 bases). The CDR3 loop spans 15 amino acids. Deletions cut 5 bases from V and 2 bases from J, with 13 bases between. The CDR3: CASSHDRPRNQPQHF. The CDR3, as DNA: TGTGCCAGCAGTCACGACAGGCCACGCAATCAGCCCCAGCATTTT.

The chain couples TRBV24-1 to TRBJ2-1; 11 bases match TRBD2. V lost 3 bases, J lost 4 bases, and 4 bases stayed unmatched. CDR3 size: 16 residues. Germline V gene sequence: CDR1 KGHDR, CDR2 SFDVKD. CDR3 coding DNA: TGTGCCACCAGTGATCACGGGACTAGCGGTTACAATGAGCAGTTCTTC. Its translation is CATSDHGTSGYNEQFF.

This clonotype has ten or more counts. V is TRBV5-6 and J is TRBJ1-2; D gene ambiguous. Trimming cost V 0 bases and J 4 bases, with 4 bases left between them. From germline, CDR1 is SGHDT and CDR2 YYEEEE. The CDR3 has 12 residues. The CDR3 bases are TGTGCCAGCAGCTTGGGCAGCTATGGCTACACCTTC. Amino acids: CASSLGSYGYTF.

Concerning this clonotype itself: Its ends do not fully match the called genes, so a read error is possible. This chain joins TRBV15 and TRBJ1-5; D ambiguous. From germline, CDR1 is LNHNV and CDR2 YYDKDF (reference sequence). CDR3 length: 14 residues. In nucleotides, the CDR3 is TGTGCCACCAAGCGGTTTGGTAGCAATCAGCCCCAGCGTTTT. This translates into CATKRFGSNQPQRF.

This clonotype has ten or more counts. V gene TRBV5-1 combines with J gene TRBJ2-7; TRBD2 matches 10 bases. The J segment lost 3 bases and the V segment lost 0 bases, leaving 3 bases of the junction unmatched. Germline CDR1 and CDR2: SGHRS and YFSETQ. The CDR3 has 15 amino acids. The DNA for the CDR3 is TGCGCCAGCAGCTTGGTTCTAGCGGGGGTCTACGAGCAGTACTTC. It is translated as CASSLVLAGVYEQYF.

The chain joins TRBV7-8 to TRBJ2-7, with a weak D call TRBD2 (7 bases). This CDR3 comprises 12 residues. Per the germline V gene, CDR1 is SGHVS and CDR2 is FQNEAQ. The V gene lost 5 bases and the J gene lost 4 bases, with 9 bases spanning the gap. CDR3 loop: CASSGGAYEQYF. The CDR3 nucleotides are TGTGCCAGCAGCGGGGGGGCTTACGAGCAGTACTTC.

This clonotype showed up many times. The chain couples TRBV4-2 to TRBJ2-6; maybe TRBD1 (5 bases). Trimming removed 0 bases from V and 3 bases from J, with 9 bases in between. In germline, CDR1 is LGHNA, CDR2 YNFKEQ. The CDR3 extends over 16 amino acids. CDR3 nucleotide sequence: TGTGCCAGCAGCCAAGAAGCAGGGTATGGGGCCAACGTCCTGACTTTC. It specifies CASSQEAGYGANVLTF.

Note on this clonotype: Its ends do not fully match the called genes, so a read error is possible. This chain links TRBV9 with TRBJ1-6; D is undetermined. Germline V lookup: CDR1 SGDLS, CDR2 YYNGEE. There are 12 residues in the CDR3. CDR3 in DNA: TGTGCCGGCAGCGTATCAAGTTCACCCCTCCACTTT. Translated, it gives CAGSVSSSPLHF.

The genes are TRBV4-2 and TRBJ2-1; D may be TRBD1 or TRBD2 (5 bases each). The germline V and J ends were trimmed by 4 bases and 7 bases, with 14 bases remaining between them. The CDR3 totals 14 residues. Germline lookup yields CDR1 LGHNA and CDR2 YNFKEQ. DNA for the CDR3: TGTGCCAGCAGCCGGGGGAGTTCTGAGAATGAGCAGTTCTTC. Residues: CASSRGSSENEQFF.

This chain links TRBV12-3 or TRBV12-4 with TRBJ1-2; D unresolved. V was pared by 6 bases and J by 5 bases, with 13 bases between. This CDR3 has 13 residues. The CDR3 nucleotides are TGTGCCAGCAGATCCGGGGAGGGTTATGGCTACACCTTC. Translated: CASRSGEGYGYTF.

This clonotype occurred many times. The chain links TRBV29-1 to TRBJ2-1; D gene unclear. The germline gives CDR1 SQVTM, CDR2 ANQGSEA. The ends were cut back, 8 bases at V and 3 bases at J, with 5 bases in the middle. This CDR3 has 10 amino acids. CDR3 sequence: CSYIYNEQFF. CDR3 sequence (DNA): TGCAGCTACATCTACAATGAGCAGTTCTTC.

The rearrangement joins TRBV15 to TRBJ1-4, with D uncertain. The CDR3 sequence is 14 residues long. Between the trimmed V and J ends, which lost 0 bases and 4 bases, there was a span of 6 bases. CDR1 LNHNV and CDR2 YYDKDF come from the germline V gene (reference sequence). DNA for the CDR3: TGTGCCACCAGCAGAGAGCGGGGTAATGAAAAACTGTTTTTT. Translating gives CATSRERGNEKLFF.

This clonotype was seen a handful of times. The gene calls are TRBV11-1 and TRBJ2-7, with TRBD1 matching 7 bases. Looked up from germline, CDR1 is SGHAT and CDR2 is FQDESV (reference sequence). With 4 bases clipped from V and 7 bases from J, the junction kept 10 bases outside the gene matches. The length of the CDR3 is 14 residues. The CDR3: CASSSSDREREQYF. DNA for the CDR3: TGTGCCAGCAGCTCCTCTGACAGGGAGCGGGAGCAGTACTTC.